These 7 T cell receptor beta chains came from one sample sequenced in a study of blood T cell repertoires in COVID-19. The data were produced by immunoSEQ multiplex PCR, yet TCRdb's version contains in-frame clones alone and is incomplete. The data contain some 200,000 clones, around 80% of them singletons. The sample comprised peripheral blood. The receptor set was obtained from a woman between 65 and 79 years old with acute or convalescent COVID-19.

This clone was found a few times. The chain carries TRBV9 and TRBJ1-4; TRBD1 matches at 7 bases. This CDR3 has 13 amino acids. V gave up 4 bases and J gave up 14 bases; unmatched junction bases: 11. Germline V lookup: CDR1 SGDLS, CDR2 YYNGEE. CDR3: CASSKGDSGSLFF. DNA for the CDR3: TGTGCCAGCAGCAAGGGGGACAGTGGCAGCCTGTTTTTT. The variable domain in full, with the rest retrieved from reference TRBV9 and TRBJ1-4, is DSGVTQTPKHLITATGQRVTLRCSPRSGDLSVYWYQQSLDQGLQFLIQYYNGEERAKGNILERFSAQQFPDLHSELNLSSLELGDSALYFCASSKGDSGSLFFGSGTQLSVL.

The gene calls are TRBV3-1 (or the pseudogene TRBV3-2) and TRBJ1-4; 7 bases line up with TRBD1. In germline, CDR1 is LGHDT, CDR2 YNNKEL (reference sequence). The V gene end was trimmed by 4 bases and the J gene end by 8 bases; junction bases not matched to a gene: 7. CDR3 length: 14 amino acids. Here the CDR3 DNA reads TGTGCCAGCAGCCCGAGACAGGGAAAGGAAAAACTGTTTTTT. Translating it yields CASSPRQGKEKLFF.

The gene calls are TRBV5-1 and TRBJ2-3, with 8 bases fitting TRBD2. The germline gives CDR1 SGHRS, CDR2 YFSETQ. The CDR3 extends over 15 amino acids. The trim removed 0 bases at V and 5 bases at J, leaving 5 bases unmatched. The CDR3 is CASSLAQRGKDTQYF. The CDR3, as DNA: TGCGCCAGCAGCTTGGCCCAGCGGGGGAAAGATACGCAGTATTTT.

Turning to this clone: Different DNA sequences within this sample yield the same CDR3. V is TRBV12-3 or TRBV12-4 and J is TRBJ1-5; no firm D call. The V and J ends lost 0 bases and 4 bases respectively, with 4 bases between them. The CDR3 has 13 residues. CDR3 in amino acids: CASSLAENQPQHF. Here the CDR3 DNA reads TGTGCCAGCAGTTTAGCGGAGAATCAGCCCCAGCATTTT.

The V gene is TRBV7-2, the J gene TRBJ2-5; possible D gene TRBD2, 6 bases. Germline-derived CDR1 and CDR2 are SGHTA and FQGNSA. This CDR3 spans 15 amino acids. Deletions cut 3 bases from V and 4 bases from J, with 15 bases between. CDR3 nucleotide sequence: TGTGCCAGCAGCTTGTGGCCGGGACTCCTAGAGACCCAGTACTTC. The encoded protein is CASSLWPGLLETQYF.

This chain joins TRBV10-3 and TRBJ1-6, with 7 bases lining up with TRBD1. With V trimmed by 1 base and J by 9 bases, 9 bases remained unmatched. This CDR3 spans 16 amino acids. Germline V CDR1 and CDR2: ENHRY, SYGVKD. The CDR3 loop is CAISEWLGTAGSPLHF. The CDR3 DNA reads as TGTGCCATCAGTGAGTGGCTGGGGACAGCAGGTTCACCCCTCCACTTT.

The CDR3 nucleotides are TGTGCCAGCAGCTATTCGACAGGGCTCGCAGAGACCCAGTACTTC. Translation: CASSYSTGLAETQYF. The chain uses TRBV7-2 and TRBJ2-5; TRBD1 matches at 7 bases. V dropped 4 bases and J dropped 4; count of bases not matched to a gene: 9. The CDR3 runs 15 residues. The V gene's germline CDR1 is SGHTA and CDR2 FQGNSA.